This is a list of T cell receptor beta chains from one sample in a study of T cells after yellow fever vaccination. TCRdb reprocessed the 5' RACE reads via MiXCR and lists one record per CDR3 protein. The profile shows about 580,000 distinct CDR3 sequences, about 17% of them singletons. This sample comprised PBMCs, obtained 5 days after the first yellow fever vaccination. These receptors were obtained from a man aged 18 to 30 who received the YFV17D yellow fever vaccine. Both conserved end residues are part of each CDR3.

V gene: TRBV14
J gene: TRBJ2-5
CDR3 protein: CASSLVTSGEETQYF

V gene: TRBV7-9
J gene: TRBJ2-2
CDR3 protein: CASSLSSSGLGGELFF

V gene: TRBV9
J gene: TRBJ1-2
CDR3 protein: CASTDYRGIDGYTF

V gene: TRBV15
J gene: TRBJ2-7
CDR3 protein: CATSEEAFRYEQYF

V gene: TRBV4-1
J gene: TRBJ2-3
CDR3 protein: CASSQALPGQGFRGGFTDTQYF

V gene: TRBV3-1
J gene: TRBJ1-2
CDR3 protein: CASSQPGQGAGGYTF

V gene: TRBV6-2/TRBV6-3
J gene: TRBJ2-2
CDR3 protein: CASSYRASLGPGELFF

V gene: TRBV3-1
J gene: TRBJ2-5
CDR3 protein: CASSQESAGYGETQYF

V gene: TRBV18
J gene: TRBJ1-6
CDR3 protein: CASSTTGSSYNSPLHF

V gene: TRBV7-9
J gene: TRBJ2-5
CDR3 protein: CASSWASGQETQYF

V gene: TRBV7-8
J gene: TRBJ2-3
CDR3 protein: CASSSAPGTTTDTQYF

V gene: TRBV11-2
J gene: TRBJ2-5
CDR3 protein: CASSATRLAYQETQYF

V gene: TRBV7-9
J gene: TRBJ2-3
CDR3 protein: CASRLGLAESTDTQYF

V gene: TRBV4-1
J gene: TRBJ2-1
CDR3 protein: CASSQAWGGGAGSEQFF

V gene: TRBV12-3/TRBV12-4
J gene: TRBJ1-2
CDR3 protein: CASSPWTGDHGYTF

V gene: TRBV5-1
J gene: TRBJ1-4
CDR3 protein: CASSSDRNPLEKLFF